This entry concerns a single TCR beta chain. This sample was taken from a study of blood T cell repertoires in COVID-19. Turning to the study itself: The United States, Italy and Spain provided the acute and convalescent COVID-19 samples. Sources were T cells, B-cell-depleted T cells, or PBMCs; the material itself was cDNA or gDNA.

TCRdb keeps only in-frame clones here, not all; method: immunoSEQ multiplex PCR. The sample consists of 250,000 to 350,000 clones, 87% of them appearing once. Sequenced material: peripheral blood. The TCR comes from a man younger than 35 with active or convalescent COVID-19.

The DNA of the CDR3 is TGTGCCAGCAGCCTGGTGGGACAGGGCCCAGATAACTATGGCTACACCTTC. Translated, it gives CASSLVGQGPDNYGYTF. This chain connects TRBV5-6 to TRBJ1-2, with 9 bases lining up with TRBD1. The CDR3 contains 17 residues. The ends lost 4 bases at V and 1 base at J; junction bases unmatched: 11. Germline values: CDR1 SGHDT, CDR2 YYEEEE.